This entry describes one TCR beta chain. Its antigen is not yet known. Base qualities were left out, and no much larger clone turns up one base away. Whole blood was collected in K2EDTA tubes by collaborating institutions according to the institutions' own protocols. For TCRbeta analysis, collaborators shipped samples in one of three forms: frozen whole blood, isolated PBMCs, or DNA extracted from either of those sample types. This sample was taken from a study of blood T cell repertoires in COVID-19 (dated by TCRdb to 2018 to 2020). With respect to the entire study: Samples from collaborators originated in the United States, Italy and Spain and spanned both the acute and convalescent phases of COVID-19. A freely available public database, intended as a resource for researchers studying the immune response to SARS-CoV-2, is where the repertoires were released. Subjects who had been exposed to COVID-19, were actively infected with it, or had recovered from it provided the deeply sampled blood TCRbeta repertoires that made up the dataset. The prospective study material was composed of cDNA or gDNA derived from T cells, B-cell-depleted T cells, or PBMCs. Samples came from the ongoing ImmuneRACE study (first 160 participants) plus 1,254 subjects from 6 global collaborators. Nearly every sample came with metadata listing a de-identified subject ID, COVID-19 status, age in years and sex. Where available, HLA class I and class II types were obtained from metadata supplied by the sample provider rather than from assay-based typing. Overall study results and their limits: How much clinical and demographic metadata was included differed by source and by participant, and the metadata was provided uncurated.

The CDR3 runs 15 amino acids, cysteine and phenylalanine included. Only the CDR3 portion is preserved as DNA: 45 bases, with reading frame beginning at the first base. Per the germline V gene, SGHRS is the CDR1 and YFSETQ is the CDR2. At the junction V is shortened by 4 bases and J by 2 bases; bases outside the gene matches: 6. The immunoSEQ Assay, a bias-controlled multiplex PCR, was used to amplify TCRbeta CDR3 regions from genomic DNA. The study's own analysis went as follows. Within the assay, amplification of reference gene primers was used to estimate how many nucleated cells each sample contained. Sequence reads were collapsed and filtered to measure the absolute abundance of every unique TCRbeta CDR3 rearrangement. For each sample, productive Simpson clonality was calculated by taking the square root of Simpson's diversity index across productive rearrangements. This immuneACCESS table, as held by TCRdb, lists in-frame sequences with V and J called but not all clones. Of the missing ones, under half trace to an unresolved V gene in checked studies; the others have no known cause. From that table come the V and J calls and clone size; the DNA was used to work out D and trimming. In this sample the table shows under 95,000 clones, approximately 79% of which occur a single time. About 11% of the sample lies in the top ten.

This receptor was obtained from a man in his sixties or seventies with acute or convalescent COVID-19. Sample: peripheral blood. This chain is built from TRBV5-1 and TRBJ2-3; the central 8 bases match TRBD2. The sequenced DNA: TGCGCCAGCAGCGGGGGACTAGAGCCCACAGATACGCAGTATTTT. The encoded protein is CASSGGLEPTDTQYF.